These T cell receptor beta chains were read from a single sample in a study of CD8 T cells in ankylosing spondylitis. TCRdb reprocessed the 5' RACE reads via MiXCR and lists one record per CDR3 protein. The sample comprises some 71,000 distinct CDR3 sequences, under 5.5% of which are singletons, and approximately 2.1% rests with the top ten. The sequenced material came from blood, either unsorted or a sorted T cell fraction (not recorded which). These TCRs come from a male donor with ankylosing spondylitis or in good health (not recorded which). Each CDR3 is given with its conserved first and last residue. D genes are given only for firm matches. Not every row has a clone size; where given, it reads once, few, many or a size class.

cdr3_nt cdr3_aa j_call clone_size v_call d_call
TGTGCCAGCAGTGTCGGGAGCGGACGGAATGAGCAGTTCTTC CASSVGSGRNEQFF TRBJ2-1 many TRBV2 .
TGTGCCAGCAGCTCTCGGGAGGGTGAAGCTTTCTTT CASSSREGEAFF TRBJ1-1 many TRBV7-2 .
TGCGCCAGCAGCCAAGCGTTAAGGGACGGCCAGCCCCAGCATTTT CASSQALRDGQPQHF TRBJ1-5 many TRBV4-3 .
TGTGCCACAGGGACTAGCGGGGGGGATGTAAAGACCCAGTACTTC CATGTSGGDVKTQYF TRBJ2-5 many TRBV10-3 TRBD2
TGTGCCAGCAGTCCAGGGGGCTCCTACAATGAGCAGTTCTTC CASSPGGSYNEQFF TRBJ2-1 many TRBV6-1 TRBD1
TGTGCCAGCAGAGGCCGGGACTCGGGGAATGAAAAACTGTTTTTT CASRGRDSGNEKLFF TRBJ1-4 many TRBV14 .
TGTGCCAGCAGCTTAGGACAGATCTACGAGCAGTACTTC CASSLGQIYEQYF TRBJ2-7 few TRBV11-3 .
TGTGCCAGCAGTTCGCGGGCCGCGAACTATGAAAAACTGTTTTTT CASSSRAANYEKLFF TRBJ1-4 many TRBV27 .
TGCGCCAGCAGACCGACAGCTCTTAATGAAAAACTGTTTTTT CASRPTALNEKLFF TRBJ1-4 many TRBV5-1 .
TGTGCCAGCTGTCACCGACTAGCGGGGGCCCAGAACACCGGGGAGCTGTTTTTT CASCHRLAGAQNTGELFF TRBJ2-2 . TRBV2 TRBD2
TGCAGTGCTAGACCGGGGCCGGAGACCCAGTACTTC CSARPGPETQYF TRBJ2-5 many TRBV20-1 .
TGTGCCAGCAGCCAGGAGGGGAACGAGCAGTACTTC CASSQEGNEQYF TRBJ2-7 many TRBV3-1 .
TGTGCCAGCAGCACCGGGCCGAGCGAGTTCTTC CASSTGPSEFF TRBJ2-1 many TRBV7-2 .
TGCAGCGTTGAACAGGGGTCCGGGAGAACTGAAGCTTTCTTT CSVEQGSGRTEAFF TRBJ1-1 many TRBV29-1 .